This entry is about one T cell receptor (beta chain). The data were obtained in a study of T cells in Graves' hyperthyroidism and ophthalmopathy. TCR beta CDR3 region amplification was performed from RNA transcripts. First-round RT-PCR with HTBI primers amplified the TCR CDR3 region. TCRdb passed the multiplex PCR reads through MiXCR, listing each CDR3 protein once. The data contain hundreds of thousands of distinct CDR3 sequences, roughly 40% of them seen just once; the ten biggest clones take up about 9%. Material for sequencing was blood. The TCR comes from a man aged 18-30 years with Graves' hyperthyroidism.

As DNA, the CDR3 is TGTGCCAGCAGTCTCCAGACTGACCCTAGGAGAGAGACCCAGTACTTC. Protein: CASSLQTDPRRETQYF. The chain joins TRBV12-3 or TRBV12-4 to TRBJ2-5; no reliable D call. The length of the CDR3 is 16 residues. The V end lost 5 bases, the J end lost 4 bases, and 20 bases lay between the germline ends.